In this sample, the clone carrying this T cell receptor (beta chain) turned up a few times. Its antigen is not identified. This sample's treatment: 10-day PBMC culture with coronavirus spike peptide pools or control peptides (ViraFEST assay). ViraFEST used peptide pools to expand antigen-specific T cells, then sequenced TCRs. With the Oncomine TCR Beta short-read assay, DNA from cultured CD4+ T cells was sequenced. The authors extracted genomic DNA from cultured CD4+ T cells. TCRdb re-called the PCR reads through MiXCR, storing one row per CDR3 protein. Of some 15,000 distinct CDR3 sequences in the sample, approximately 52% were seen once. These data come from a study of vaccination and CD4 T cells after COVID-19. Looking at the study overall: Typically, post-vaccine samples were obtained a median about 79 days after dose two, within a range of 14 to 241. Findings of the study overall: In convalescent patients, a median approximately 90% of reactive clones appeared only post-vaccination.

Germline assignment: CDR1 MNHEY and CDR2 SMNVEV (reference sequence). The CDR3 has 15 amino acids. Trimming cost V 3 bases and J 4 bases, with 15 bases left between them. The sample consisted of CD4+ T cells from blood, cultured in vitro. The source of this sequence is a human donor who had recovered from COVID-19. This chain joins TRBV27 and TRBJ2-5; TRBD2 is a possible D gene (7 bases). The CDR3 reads CASSFRGGGGETQYF. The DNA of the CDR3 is TGTGCCAGCAGTTTTCGCGGGGGAGGGGGAGAGACCCAGTACTTC.